This T cell receptor beta chain derives from a study of T-cell reconstitution after alpha-beta-depleted transplantation in children. The TCRbeta library incorporated unique molecular identifiers. TCRdb processed the PCR reads anew with MiXCR; each CDR3 protein has one entry. Here the sample spans about 300,000 distinct CDR3 sequences, just over 7.5% being singletons. The ends lost 1 base at V and 8 bases at J; junction bases unmatched: 11. The germline V gene has CDR1 MDHEN and CDR2 SYDVKM. The CDR3 contains 18 residues. Study-wide points: Most T-cell counts and diversity one year after the transplant came from T cells that were newly produced. Two months or so post-transplant, alpha-beta T cells reportedly derived from several hundred expanded graft clones.

This clonotype appeared many times. Its antigen is unknown. This clonotype was sampled from a female patient aged 2 to 10 who had a stem cell transplant for Fanconi anemia, so the T cells may come from the graft donor. The sequences come from peripheral blood, collected 360 days after TCRalphabeta/CD19-depleted stem cell transplant. The chain links TRBV28 to TRBJ2-3, with 14 nucleotides matching TRBD2. The CDR3 protein is CASSLYGTSGGGSVTQYF. The CDR3 DNA follows: TGTGCCAGCAGTTTATATGGGACTAGCGGGGGCGGATCGGTTACGCAGTATTTT.